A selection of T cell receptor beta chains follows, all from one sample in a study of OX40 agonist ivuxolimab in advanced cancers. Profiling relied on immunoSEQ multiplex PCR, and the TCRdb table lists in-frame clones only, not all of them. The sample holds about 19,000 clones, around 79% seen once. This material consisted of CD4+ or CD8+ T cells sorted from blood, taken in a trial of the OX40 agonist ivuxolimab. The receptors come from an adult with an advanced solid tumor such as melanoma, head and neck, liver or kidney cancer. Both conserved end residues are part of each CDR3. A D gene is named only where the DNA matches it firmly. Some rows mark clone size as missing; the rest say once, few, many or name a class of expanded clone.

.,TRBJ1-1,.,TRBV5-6,TGTGCCAGCAGCGACCCAACGGGGCGATCGACTATGAACACTGAAGCTTTCTTT,CASSDPTGRSTMNTEAFF
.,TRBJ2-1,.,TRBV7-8,TGTGCCAGCAGCTTAGGTCATAGCGGACCCAACTACAATGAGCAGTTCTTC,CASSLGHSGPNYNEQFF
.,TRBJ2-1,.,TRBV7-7,TGTGCCAGCAGCTTAGGTGGGGGTAGTCACAATGAGCAGTTCTTC,CASSLGGGSHNEQFF
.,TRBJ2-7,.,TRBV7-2,TGTGCCAGCAGCTTAGGACTAGACTCCTCCTACGAGCAGTACTTC,CASSLGLDSSYEQYF
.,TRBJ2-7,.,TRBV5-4,TGTGCCAGCAGTGTGGACCGTTACGAGCAGTACTTC,CASSVDRYEQYF
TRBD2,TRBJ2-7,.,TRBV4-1,TGCGCCAGCAGCCAAGAAAGCGGGAGAAACTACGAGCAGTACTTC,CASSQESGRNYEQYF
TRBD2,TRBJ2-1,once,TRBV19,TGTGCCAGTAGTACGGGGACTAGACTCAATGAGCAGTTCTTC,CASSTGTRLNEQFF
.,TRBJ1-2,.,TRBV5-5,TGTGCCAGCAGCTCCAGCTATGGCTACACCTTC,CASSSSYGYTF
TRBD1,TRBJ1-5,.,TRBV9,TGTGCCAGCAGCGTCGGACAGGGGGGGAATCAGCCCCAGCATTTT,CASSVGQGGNQPQHF
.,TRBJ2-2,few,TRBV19,TGTGCCAGTAGTTCCGCTTCCACCGGGACAATTAACACCGGGGAGCTGTTTTTT,CASSSASTGTINTGELFF
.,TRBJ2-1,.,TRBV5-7,TGTGCCAGCAGCTTGGCAGGGAATGAGCAGTTCTTC,CASSLAGNEQFF
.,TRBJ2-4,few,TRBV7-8,TGTGCCAGCAGCATCCGGCCCATCCCCACCACCGATAGCCCCAAAAACATTCAGTACTTC,CASSIRPIPTTDSPKNIQYF
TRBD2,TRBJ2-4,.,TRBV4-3,TGCGCCAGCAGCCCCACGGAAGCGGGAATGAAAAACATTCAGTACTTC,CASSPTEAGMKNIQYF
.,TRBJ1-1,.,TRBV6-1,TGTGCCAGCCGATACATGAACACTGAAGCTTTCTTT,CASRYMNTEAFF
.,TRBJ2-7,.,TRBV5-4,TGTGCCAGCAGCAATACAGGGGGGGACCCCTACGAGCAGTACTTC,CASSNTGGDPYEQYF
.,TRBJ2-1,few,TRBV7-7,TGTGCCAGCGGCCCGGGACCAGAGGGCAATGAGCAGTTCTTC,CASGPGPEGNEQFF
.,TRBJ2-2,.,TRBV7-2,TGTGCCAGCAGCAATGGCAGACAGGGAGGGACCGGGGAGCTGTTTTTT,CASSNGRQGGTGELFF
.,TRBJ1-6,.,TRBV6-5,TGTGCCAGCAGAAACGATTTGGATTCACCCCTCCACTTT,CASRNDLDSPLHF
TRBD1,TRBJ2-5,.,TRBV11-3,TGTGCCAGCAGCCCCCGCGGACAGGGGGAGACCCAGTACTTC,CASSPRGQGETQYF
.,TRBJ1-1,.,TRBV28,TGTGCCAGCAGTTCCATTATTGCAAGTTCAGGGAGGTTGAACACTGAAGCTTTCTTT,CASSSIIASSGRLNTEAFF
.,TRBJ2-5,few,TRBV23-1,TGCGCCAGCGGGGGAAGCCCCCAAGAGACCCAGTACTTC,CASGGSPQETQYF
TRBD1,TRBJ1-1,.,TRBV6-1,TGTGCCAGCAGTAAACGGGACAGCTCTGAAGAAGCTTTCTTT,CASSKRDSSEEAFF
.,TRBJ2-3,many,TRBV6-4,TGTGCCAGCAGTGGCCAGGGAGGAGGCACAGATACGCAGTATTTT,CASSGQGGGTDTQYF
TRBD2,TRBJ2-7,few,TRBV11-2,TGTGCCAGCAGCTTCCTTAGCGGGAGCTTTGACGAGCAGTACTTC,CASSFLSGSFDEQYF
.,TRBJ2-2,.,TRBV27,TGTGCCAGCAGTTTGAGCTCCTACACCGGGGAGCTGTTTTTT,CASSLSSYTGELFF
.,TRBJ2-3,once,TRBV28,TGTGCCAGCAGTACTAGCATCATCCGAGACACGCAGTATTTT,CASSTSIIRDTQYF
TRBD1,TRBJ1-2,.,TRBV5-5,TGTGCCAGCAGCTCAAAGGATAGACAGGGGGTGGATGGCTACACCTTC,CASSSKDRQGVDGYTF
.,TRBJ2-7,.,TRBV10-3,TGTGCCATCAGTGAGTCAGTGGACAACCCCTACGAGCAGTACTTC,CAISESVDNPYEQYF
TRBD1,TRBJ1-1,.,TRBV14,TGTGCCAGCAGCGCCAGGACAGGGGGCGCGAGCACTGAAGCTTTCTTT,CASSARTGGASTEAFF
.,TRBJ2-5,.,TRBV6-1,TGTGCCAGCAGTTTATCAACCGGAGAGACCCAGTACTTC,CASSLSTGETQYF
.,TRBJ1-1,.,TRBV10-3,TGTGCCATCAGTGAGACAGAGAACACTGAAGCTTTCTTT,CAISETENTEAFF
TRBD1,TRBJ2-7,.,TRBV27,TGTGCCAGCAGTCCCTCACCCGGGACAGGGGGACTGTCCCGGGTAGGGGAGCAGTACTTC,CASSPSPGTGGLSRVGEQYF
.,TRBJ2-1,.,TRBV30,TGTGCCTGGGAGAGGGGGATGGGAGAGCGGGAGCAGTTCTTC,CAWERGMGEREQFF
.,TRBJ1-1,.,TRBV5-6,TGTGCCAGCAGCTTGAGCCAAACGAACACTGAAGCTTTCTTT,CASSLSQTNTEAFF
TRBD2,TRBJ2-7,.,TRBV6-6,TGTGCCAGCAGTTATTCCACTAGCGGGAGTTACGAGCAGTACTTC,CASSYSTSGSYEQYF
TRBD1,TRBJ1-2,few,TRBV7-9,TGTGCCAGCAGCTTCTCGACAGGGGCTCTATTTGCCGGCTACACCTTC,CASSFSTGALFAGYTF
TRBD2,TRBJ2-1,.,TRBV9,TGTGCCAGCAGCCCCAACCCAATCGTGGTAGCGGGAGTGTCGGATGAGCGGTTCTTC,CASSPNPIVVAGVSDERFF
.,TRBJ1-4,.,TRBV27,TGTGCCAGCAGTTTATCAACTAATGAAAAACTGTTTTTT,CASSLSTNEKLFF
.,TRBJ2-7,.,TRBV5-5,TGTGCCAGCAGCCAGAGGACTCCTACCTACGAGCAGTACTTC,CASSQRTPTYEQYF
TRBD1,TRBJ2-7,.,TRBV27,TGTGCCAGCAGTTTATCGGGACAGGGGACCTACGAGCAGTACTTC,CASSLSGQGTYEQYF
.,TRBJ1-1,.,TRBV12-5,TGTGCTAGTGGTTTGGGTGGATTCACTGAAGCTTTCTTT,CASGLGGFTEAFF
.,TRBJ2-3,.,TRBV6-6,TGTGCCAGCACTCTAGCTACCCCAGATACGCAGTATTTT,CASTLATPDTQYF
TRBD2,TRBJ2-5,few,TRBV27,TGTGCCAGCAGGACTAGCGGGGGGGAAGAGACCCAGTACTTC,CASRTSGGEETQYF
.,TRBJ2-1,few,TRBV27,TGTGCCAGCAGTTTCCTAGGGGGGGACAATGAGCAGTTCTTC,CASSFLGGDNEQFF
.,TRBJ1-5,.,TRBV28,TGTGCCAGCAGTTTCGAAAGCAATCAGCCCCAGCATTTT,CASSFESNQPQHF
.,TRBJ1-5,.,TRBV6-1,TGTGCCACCAGCGAGAGAGGGGCTAGCAATCAGCCCCAGCATTTT,CATSERGASNQPQHF
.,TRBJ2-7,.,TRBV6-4,TGTGCCAGCGAAGCCCGGGGGTATAACGAGCAGTACTTC,CASEARGYNEQYF
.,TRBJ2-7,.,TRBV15,TGTGCCACCAGCAGAGGTTTCGACGTAGACTACGAGCAGTACTTC,CATSRGFDVDYEQYF
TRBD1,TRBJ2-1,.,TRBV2,TGTGCCAGCAGGGGACAGGGGGTCGTCAATGAGCAGTTCTTC,CASRGQGVVNEQFF
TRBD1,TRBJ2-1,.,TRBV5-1,TGCGCCAGCAGCACATCCATGGGACAGGGAAACAATGAGCAGTTCTTC,CASSTSMGQGNNEQFF
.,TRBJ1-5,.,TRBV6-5,TGTGCCAGCAGTTACGGGAAGGGGGAGCAGCCCCAGCATTTT,CASSYGKGEQPQHF
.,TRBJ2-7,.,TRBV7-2,TGTGCCAGCAGCGGCTTCTCACAGGGTACGACCTACGAGCAGTACTTC,CASSGFSQGTTYEQYF
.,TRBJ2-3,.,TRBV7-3,TGTGCCAGCAGCTTAAAGAGTGGGACGGTGCGCACAGATACGCAGTATTTT,CASSLKSGTVRTDTQYF
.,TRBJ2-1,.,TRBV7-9,TGTGCCCAACTCAGCTCCTACAATGAGCAGTTCTTC,CAQLSSYNEQFF
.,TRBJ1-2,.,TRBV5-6,TGTGCCAGCAGCGCCTGGGCGAATCGCTATGGCTACACCTTC,CASSAWANRYGYTF